Detailed here is one T cell receptor (beta chain). Extraction of RNA preceded its reverse transcription into cDNA, which served as the sequencing template. The protocol was immunoSEQ multiplex PCR, while the TCRdb copy is restricted to in-frame clones and leaves out a portion. The sample records about 220,000 clones, about 58% being singletons. The data stem from a study of CD8+ T cells in alopecia areata. Turning to the study itself: The duration of tofacitinib was 6 to 18 months, with 6 months off drug afterward.

CDR1 SQVTM and CDR2 ANQGSEA come from the germline V gene. This CDR3 has 15 amino acids. With V trimmed by 7 bases and J by 0 bases, 6 bases remained unmatched. Treatment noted: oral pan-JAK inhibitor, 5-10 mg twice daily. This sequence joins TRBV29-1 and TRBJ2-3; 11 positions agree with TRBD2. The sample was CD4+ T cells sorted from blood, taken at week 4, from a patient treated with tofacitinib. The source is a human donor with alopecia areata. The CDR3 protein is CSAKTSGASTDTQYF. DNA for the CDR3: TGCAGCGCGAAGACTAGCGGGGCAAGCACAGATACGCAGTATTTT.